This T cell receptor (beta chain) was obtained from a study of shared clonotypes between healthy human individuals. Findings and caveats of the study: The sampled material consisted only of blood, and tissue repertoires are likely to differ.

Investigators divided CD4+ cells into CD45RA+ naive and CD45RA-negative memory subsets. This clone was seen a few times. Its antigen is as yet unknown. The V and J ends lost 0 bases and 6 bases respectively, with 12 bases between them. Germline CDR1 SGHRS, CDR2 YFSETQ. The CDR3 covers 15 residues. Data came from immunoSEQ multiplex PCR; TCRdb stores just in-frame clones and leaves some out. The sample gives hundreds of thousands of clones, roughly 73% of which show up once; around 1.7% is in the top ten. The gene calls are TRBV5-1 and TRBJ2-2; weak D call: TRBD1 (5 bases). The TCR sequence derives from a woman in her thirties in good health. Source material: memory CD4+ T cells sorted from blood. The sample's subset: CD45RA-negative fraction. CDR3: CASSLGGFKAGELFF. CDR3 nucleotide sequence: TGCGCCAGCAGCTTGGGGGGCTTTAAAGCCGGGGAGCTGTTTTTT.